This T cell receptor beta chain was found in a study of cytomegalovirus exposure and HLA in healthy donors. Study-wide results and caveats: In a later analysis, first-cohort TCR clusters were found to tend to co-occur in the 130 or so validation repertoires.

Germline V gene data show CDR1 as MNHEY and CDR2 as SVGAGI. The CDR3 is 15 residues long. The junction had 3 bases not matched to a gene; V was cut back by 0 bases and J by 1 base. This clone has only one observation. What it recognizes is unknown. Only in-frame clones appear in the TCRdb table, and some are missing; sequencing was by immunoSEQ multiplex PCR. The data contain 150,000 to 200,000 clones, around 90% of them singletons. The chain joins TRBV6-5 to TRBJ2-7; 7 nucleotides match TRBD2. The receptor comes from a woman younger than 30 in good health and CMV-seropositive. Sequencing input: PBMCs. The DNA of the CDR3 is TGTGCCAGCAGTTACTCAGCGGGACTTTCCTACGAGCAGTACTTC. Its translation is CASSYSAGLSYEQYF.